This T cell receptor beta chain derives from a study of human T cells and chemical hapten exposure. Across the study: Patients got weekly scalp diphenylcyclopropenone doses over the approximately 25-week study.

The time point here: patch test 3, about 24 weeks after DPC sensitization. The sample's treatment: therapeutic diphenylcyclopropenone sensitization with weekly scalp DPC. The donor pool consisted of alopecia patients aged 18 to 70 years, considered suitable for DPC. Library preparation tagged each individual cDNA molecule with a unique molecular identifier. From the RACE reads, TCRdb called clonotypes with MiXCR, one entry per CDR3 protein. The sample includes more than 85,000 distinct CDR3 sequences, less than 40% seen only once; the top ten take 2.5% to 3.5%. Germline V gives CDR1 LGHNA, CDR2 YSLEER. The length of the CDR3 is 16 residues. The ends lost 4 bases at V and 9 bases at J; junction bases unmatched: 14.

The sequence was collected from a man aged 35 to 55 with alopecia areata. Some clones in this sample may be carry-over from other donors' samples. V usage is TRBV4-3 and J usage is TRBJ2-7, with TRBD2 matching over 11 bases. The material was whole blood, obtained in connection with sensitization to the hapten diphenylcyclopropenone (DPC). The CDR3: CASSPRSGTSGLVQYF. The CDR3, as DNA: TGCGCCAGCAGCCCCCGTTCCGGGACTAGCGGTTTGGTGCAGTACTTC.